This record concerns one T cell receptor (beta chain) sequence. No cognate antigen has been identified for it. No base qualities exist here, and no much larger clone lies one base off it. Blood RNA was extracted from unsorted whole blood using TRIzol reagent, and germline DNA was obtained with the DNeasy Blood & Tissue kit. At the time of sampling, the patients had chronic HBV infection and had not received any treatment. Before surgery, roughly 4 milliliters of peripheral blood were collected into K2EDTA tubes. This sample was taken from a study of tumor-infiltrating lymphocytes in primary liver carcinoma (dated by TCRdb to 2017 to 2019). About the full investigation: Surgical resection was performed in China between late 2015 and 2016 on several patients with histopathologically diagnosed primary liver carcinoma. Across five regions of each liver tumor, along with adjacent normal tissue and blood, the study brought together TCRbeta repertoire sequencing, expression microarrays and whole-exome sequencing. Samples yielded roughly 3.5 to 7.5 million productive TCRbeta reads; read depth did not differ significantly between tissue types. Technical replicate repertoires showed high reproducibility, with mean shared-clone rates approximately 0.9 and correlation coefficients above 0.95. TCRbeta repertoire sequencing covered about 35 specimens from 5 patients: 25 or so tumor regions, 5 adjacent noncancerous liver tissues and 5 peripheral blood samples. The tumors of the five patients were staged as T1-T3 N0M0, with maximum diameters ranging from roughly 4 to 10 cm. Hepatocellular carcinoma (four) or combined HCC and intrahepatic cholangiocarcinoma (one) was present in the five patients, who were three men and two women aged 30 to 69 years. Beyond this particular receptor, the publication reports: Repertoire overlap was found to be higher between tumor regions (mean approximately 35%) than between tumor-adjacent (around 17%) or tumor-blood (around 15%) pairs, consistent with antigen-driven expansion. Comparison of CD4+ and CD8+ T cell repertoires was precluded by the use of bulk unsorted samples. A significantly larger repertoire fraction was made up by the top 250 clones in tumors than in blood (p = 0.039). With just a few patients in the study, the authors point out that the findings should be validated in a larger study. Because sequencing covered only the TCR beta chain and unpaired alpha chains were not captured, true repertoire diversity is likely underestimated.

TCRbeta-specific cDNA was reverse-transcribed from 500 to 550 ng total RNA using a constant-region primer and ProtoScript II reverse transcriptase. Construction of the TCRbeta libraries relied on three nested rounds of multiplex PCR, following a slightly modified ARM-PCR procedure. The first two PCR rounds used multiplex TRBV1-TRBV30 forward primers with a Cbeta reverse primer, each for roughly 11 cycles. A final 25-cycle PCR with Deep VentR polymerase added sample barcodes and Illumina adapters. Amplicons of 200-500 bp were gel-purified with a QIAquick gel extraction kit before sequencing. The TCRbeta amplicons were sequenced with 250-bp paired-end reads on an Illumina HiSeq 2500. Under the source paper's analysis protocol: Reads were quality-trimmed with Trimmomatic v0.33, and paired reads were merged with FLASH v1.2.11 to recover full CDR3 sequences. MiGEC v1.2.1b assigned V, D and J germline segments to the rearranged TCRbeta sequences. VDJtools v1.0.0 computed clonotype statistics and Shannon-Wiener diversity indices. Except for diversity analysis, only each sample's 250 most abundant clonotypes were used in subsequent analyses to reduce sampling bias. TCRdb reanalyzed the raw reads on its own, using fastp at Q25 for trimming and MiXCR for clone calling, and kept in-frame beta chains. Each entry is one CDR3 protein sequence, shown with its most common DNA and genes. These V and J calls originate from TCRdb's pipeline instead of the authors' own analysis. Across this sample there are 180,000 or so distinct CDR3 sequences, with less than 65% seen only once. The ten biggest clones cover 72% of the sample.

The CDR1 and CDR2 encoded by the germline V gene (reference sequence) are GTSNPN and SVGIG. From the cysteine through the phenylalanine, the CDR3 covers 11 amino acids. Only CDR3 DNA is held: 33 bases, read in frame from base 1. V lost 0 bases and J lost 4 bases; the stretch between them is 2 bases long. Recombination linked TRBV30 to TRBJ2-3, with no confidently assigned D gene. Material for sequencing was peripheral blood. The TCR originated in a man aged 40-55 years with primary liver carcinoma and hepatitis B virus infection. The encoded CDR3 is CAWSVSDTQYF. The nucleotides are TGTGCCTGGAGTGTTTCAGATACGCAGTATTTT. The CDR3 plus the reference TRBV30 and TRBJ2-3 genes for the other parts give the full variable domain: SQTIHQWPATLVQPVGSPLSLECTVEGTSNPNLYWYRQAAGRGLQLLFYSVGIGQISSEVPQNLSASRPQDRQFILSSKKLLLSDSGFYLCAWSVSDTQYFGPGTRLTVL.